These 3 T cell receptor beta chains were all obtained from the same sample, sequenced in a study of cytomegalovirus exposure and HLA in healthy donors. The PCR used 60 Vbeta and 13 Jbeta primers. Sequencing was performed with immunoSEQ multiplex PCR; in TCRdb, only in-frame clones are kept and a portion is missing. In the table there are around 85,000 clones, roughly 80% of which are singletons. The sample comprised PBMCs. The receptor set was obtained from a middle-aged man in good health and CMV-seropositive.

The J gene is TRBJ2-3, the V gene TRBV5-4; 7 nucleotides agree with TRBD2. Germline V gene sequence: CDR1 SGHNT, CDR2 YYREEE (reference sequence). The junction had 4 bases not matched to a gene; V was cut back by 5 bases and J by 4 bases. The CDR3 has 13 amino acids. DNA for the CDR3: TGTGCCAGCAGGTTAGCGGGCCCAGATACGCAGTATTTT. Its protein is CASRLAGPDTQYF.

For the CDR3, the DNA is TGTGCCAGTAGGGCGGAGATTTTCCATCAGCCCCAGCATTTT. Translation: CASRAEIFHQPQHF. The chain joins TRBV19 to TRBJ1-5, with unresolved D. V lost 6 bases and J 5 bases, leaving 14 bases between the germline ends. Germline V lookup: CDR1 LNHDA, CDR2 SQIVND (reference sequence). This CDR3 contains 14 residues.

The chain combines TRBV19 with TRBJ2-3, with TRBD1 identical over 11 bases. Germline assignment: CDR1 LNHDA and CDR2 SQIVND (reference sequence). The CDR3 is 16 residues long. J gave up 1 base and V 5 bases, and 5 bases lay outside the gene matches. CDR3 loop: CASSRGTGGGTDTQYF. CDR3 in DNA: TGTGCCAGTAGTCGGGGGACAGGGGGAGGCACAGATACGCAGTATTTT.